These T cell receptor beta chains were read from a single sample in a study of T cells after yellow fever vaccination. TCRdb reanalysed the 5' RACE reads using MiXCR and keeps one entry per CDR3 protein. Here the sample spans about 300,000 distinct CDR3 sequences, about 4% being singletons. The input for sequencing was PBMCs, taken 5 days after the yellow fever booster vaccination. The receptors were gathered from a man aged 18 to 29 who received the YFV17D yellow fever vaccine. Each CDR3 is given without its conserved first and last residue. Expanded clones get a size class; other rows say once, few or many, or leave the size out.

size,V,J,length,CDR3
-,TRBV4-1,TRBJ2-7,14,ASSQDFTSVYYEQY
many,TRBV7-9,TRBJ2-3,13,ASSLRGRSTDTQY
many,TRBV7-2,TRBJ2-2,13,ASSTRTGEPGELF
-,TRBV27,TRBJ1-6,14,ASRGTASLYNSPLH
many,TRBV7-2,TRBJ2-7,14,ASSFLAVLLPYEQY
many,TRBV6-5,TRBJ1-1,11,ASSYRGGTEAF
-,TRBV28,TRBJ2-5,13,ASSFGRSYRETQY
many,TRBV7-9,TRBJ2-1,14,ASSPSSGGQGDEQF
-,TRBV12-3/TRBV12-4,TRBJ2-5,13,ASSLEGRGGETQY
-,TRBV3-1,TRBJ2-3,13,ASSQASGGADTQY
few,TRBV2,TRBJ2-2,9,ASSEWGELF
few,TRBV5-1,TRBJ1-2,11,ASSLDREDGYT
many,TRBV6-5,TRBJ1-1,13,ASSSTLPYPTEAF
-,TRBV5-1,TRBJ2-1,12,ASSQTVGINEQF
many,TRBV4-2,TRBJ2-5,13,ASSQDTGWWGTQY
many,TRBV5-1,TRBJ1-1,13,ASSLAQGANTEAF
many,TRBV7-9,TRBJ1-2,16,ASSLLGTVGQYNYGYT
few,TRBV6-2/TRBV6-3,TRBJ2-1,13,ASNRTDTSEYEQF
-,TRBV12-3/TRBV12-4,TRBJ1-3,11,ASSFKRGHTIY
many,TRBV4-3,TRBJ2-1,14,ASSQDLASPYNEQF
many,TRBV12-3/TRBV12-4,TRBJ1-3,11,ASSPPTGNTIY
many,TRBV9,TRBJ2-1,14,ASSQEPWDRGNEQF
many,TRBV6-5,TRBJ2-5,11,ASSLDRKETQY
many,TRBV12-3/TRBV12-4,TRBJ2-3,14,ASSRTSGGAADTQY
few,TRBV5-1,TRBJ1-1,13,ASSYWLRGGTEAF
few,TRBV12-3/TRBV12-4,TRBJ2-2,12,ASSPKSNTGELF
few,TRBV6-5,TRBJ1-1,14,ASSSDPGRENTEAF
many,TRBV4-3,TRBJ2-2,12,ASSQEVLGGELF
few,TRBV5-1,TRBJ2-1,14,ASSLARGEFYNEQF
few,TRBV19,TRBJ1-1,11,ASSTTGGTEAF
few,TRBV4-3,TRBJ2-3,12,ASSQTVSTDTQY
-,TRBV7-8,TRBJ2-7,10,ASSESPHEQY
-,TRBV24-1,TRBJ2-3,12,ATSGPTSADTQY
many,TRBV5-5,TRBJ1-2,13,ASSLGQVFNYGYT
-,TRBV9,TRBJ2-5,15,ASSVGLAGGSEETQY
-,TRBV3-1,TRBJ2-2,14,ASSQDARVFTGELF
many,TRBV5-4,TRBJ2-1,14,ASSLGLAGGYNEQF
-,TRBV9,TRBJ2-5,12,ASSNRQGQETQY
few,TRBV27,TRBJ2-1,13,ASNRGSPSYNEQF
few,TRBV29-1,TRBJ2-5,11,SVEDRGHETQY
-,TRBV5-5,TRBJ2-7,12,ASSIWTGSYEQY
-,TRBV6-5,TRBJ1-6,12,ASRLGLGNSPLH
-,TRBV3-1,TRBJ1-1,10,ASSQGSTEAF
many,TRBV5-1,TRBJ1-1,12,ASSPGSVNTEAF
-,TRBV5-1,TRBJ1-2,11,ASSLAGRSVYT
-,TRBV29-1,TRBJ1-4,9,SVNWDGKLF